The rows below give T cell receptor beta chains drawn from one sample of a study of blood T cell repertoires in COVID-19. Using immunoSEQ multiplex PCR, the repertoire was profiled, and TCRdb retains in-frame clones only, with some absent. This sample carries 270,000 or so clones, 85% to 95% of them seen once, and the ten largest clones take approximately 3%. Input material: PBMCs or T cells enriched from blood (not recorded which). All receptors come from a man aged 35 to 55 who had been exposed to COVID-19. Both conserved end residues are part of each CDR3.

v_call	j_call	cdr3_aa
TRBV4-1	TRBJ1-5	CASTSQAGGNQPQHF
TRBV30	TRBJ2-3	CAWIRGSTDTQYF
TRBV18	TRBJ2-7	CASSPTSGTQEQYF
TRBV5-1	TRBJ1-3	CASSVTRAGGGNTIYF
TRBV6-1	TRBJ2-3	CASSELAGGPDTQYF
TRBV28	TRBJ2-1	CASRQDRAIYNEQFF
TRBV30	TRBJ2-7	CAWSPPAAGQSWAKGQYF
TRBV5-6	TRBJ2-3	CASRIDADDTQYF
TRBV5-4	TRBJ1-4	CASSSRGQGDEKLFF
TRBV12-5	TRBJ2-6	CASGPGGANVLTF
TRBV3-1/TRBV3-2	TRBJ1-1	CASSRRGRRETTEAFF
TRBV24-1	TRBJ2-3	CATSDPIRAGGPKGGTDTQYF
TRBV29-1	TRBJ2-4	CSVEFSGSPKNIQYF
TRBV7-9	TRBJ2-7	CASSPGAEGSYEQYF
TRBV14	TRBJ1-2	CASSRDPFVGQGFYGYTF
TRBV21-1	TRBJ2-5	CASSTAETFTWEGQETHYF
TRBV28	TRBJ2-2	CASRPPTRDTGELFF
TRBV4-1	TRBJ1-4	CASSQAQDRHNEKLFF
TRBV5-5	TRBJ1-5	CASSSTGDGNQPQHF
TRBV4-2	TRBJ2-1	CASSQTLGQGRANEQFF
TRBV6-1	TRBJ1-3	CASSDRQISGNTIYF
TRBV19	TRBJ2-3	CASSKGEYPGSQYF
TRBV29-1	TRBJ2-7	CSVVNQGAEQYF
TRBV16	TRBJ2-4	CASSLGTSPFLAKNIQYF
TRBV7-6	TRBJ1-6	CASSPNRSLSPHSPLHF
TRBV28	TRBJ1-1	CATITGWNTEAFF
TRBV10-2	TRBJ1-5	CASRGHVGPELGNQPQHF
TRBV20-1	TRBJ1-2	CSASMRTEVGYTF